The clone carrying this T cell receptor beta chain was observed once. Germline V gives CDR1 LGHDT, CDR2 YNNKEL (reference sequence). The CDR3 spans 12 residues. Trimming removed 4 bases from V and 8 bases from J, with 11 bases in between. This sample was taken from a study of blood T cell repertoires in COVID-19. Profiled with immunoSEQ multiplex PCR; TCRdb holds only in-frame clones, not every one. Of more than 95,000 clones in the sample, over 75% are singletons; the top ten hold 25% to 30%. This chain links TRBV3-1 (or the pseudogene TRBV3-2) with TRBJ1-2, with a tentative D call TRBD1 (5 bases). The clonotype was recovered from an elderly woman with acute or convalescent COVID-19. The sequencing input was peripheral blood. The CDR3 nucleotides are TGTGCCAGCAGCCTACGGTCAGGGGGCTACACCTTC. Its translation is CASSLRSGGYTF.